The subject of this entry is one T cell receptor (beta chain). The record originates from a study of cytomegalovirus exposure and HLA in healthy donors. Researchers ran the PCR with 60 Vbeta and 13 Jbeta primers. TCRdb's copy holds only in-frame clones and misses some; the assay was immunoSEQ multiplex PCR. The sample includes approximately 100,000 clones, around 77% of them seen just once. Trimming left V 1 base short and J 6 bases short, with 14 bases between. From germline, CDR1 is SEHNR and CDR2 FQNEAQ (reference sequence). This CDR3 comprises 15 residues. This receptor was obtained from a man aged 35-49 years in good health and CMV-seropositive. Sequenced input: PBMCs. The chain employs TRBV7-9 and TRBJ2-3; the D gene is possibly TRBD2 (6 bases). The CDR3 DNA reads TGTGCCAGCAGCTTAGTCCAGGGAGGCGCGGATACGCAGTATTTT. It yields the protein CASSLVQGGADTQYF. The full variable domain, completed using reference TRBV7-9 and TRBJ2-3, is DTGVSQNPRHKITKRGQNVTFRCDPISEHNRLYWYRQTLGQGPEFLTYFQNEAQLEKSRLLSDRFSAERPKGSFSTLEIQRTEQGDSAMYLCASSLVQGGADTQYFGPGTRLTVL.